This TCR beta chain is from a study of blood T cell repertoires in COVID-19. This table comes from immunoSEQ multiplex PCR, and its TCRdb copy is limited to in-frame clones, with some not included. The repertoire holds approximately 140,000 clones, with 88% as singletons. Germline loops: CDR1 LGHNA, CDR2 YSLEER. The V gene end was trimmed by 5 bases and the J gene end by 2 bases; junction bases not matched to a gene: 3. The CDR3 has 14 amino acids. V is TRBV4-3 and J is TRBJ1-2; 9 nucleotides align to TRBD1. This sequence originates from a woman between 25 and 40 years old with acute COVID-19. The sample was PBMCs or T cells enriched from blood (not recorded which). CDR3 sequence reads: CASSTGTGNYGYTF. The DNA of the CDR3 is TGCGCCAGCAGCACCGGGACAGGGAACTATGGCTACACCTTC.